These 4 T cell receptor beta chains share one sample of origin, sequenced in a study of blood T cell repertoires in COVID-19. Profiled with immunoSEQ multiplex PCR; TCRdb holds only in-frame clones, not every one. Here the sample spans about 190,000 clones, about 87% being singletons. Sequenced: peripheral blood. All receptors derive from a woman aged 65 to 85 with COVID-19, enrolled during active disease.

The chain employs TRBV7-2 and TRBJ1-6; maybe TRBD1 (5 bases). Germline V gene lookup returns CDR1 SGHTA and CDR2 FQGNSA. The CDR3 length is 17 residues. V was cut by 3 bases and J by 7 bases, with 19 bases left in between. CDR3 in amino acids: CASSLGPTTRQNSPLHF. For the CDR3, the DNA is TGTGCCAGCAGCTTGGGGCCCACCACGAGACAGAATTCACCCCTCCACTTT. The full variable domain, in which reference TRBV7-2 and TRBJ1-6 provide the parts outside the CDR3, is GAGVSQSPSNKVTEKGKDVELRCDPISGHTALYWYRQSLGQGLEFLIYFQGNSAPDKSGLPSDRFSAERTGGSVSTLTIQRTQQEDSAVYLCASSLGPTTRQNSPLHFGNGTRLTVT.

The chain carries TRBV10-3 and TRBJ1-6, with a tentative D call TRBD1 (5 bases). Germline V gives CDR1 ENHRY, CDR2 SYGVKD. V lost 6 bases and J 5 bases, leaving 14 bases between the germline ends. The CDR3 sequence is 15 residues long. For the CDR3, the DNA is TGTGCCATCAGCCAGGGTCCGGGCGATAATTCACCCCTCCACTTT. Translating gives CAISQGPGDNSPLHF.

The chain couples TRBV6-1 to TRBJ2-1, with TRBD2 matching over 7 bases. Germline V gene lookup returns CDR1 MNHNS and CDR2 SASEGT. V lost 2 bases and J lost 6; bases outside the gene matches: 13. The CDR3 extends over 17 amino acids. The CDR3 DNA sequence: TGTGCCAGCAGTGAATCCGTGGGCGGGAGAGGGGTCAATGAGCAGTTCTTC. Protein sequence: CASSESVGGRGVNEQFF.

V usage is TRBV12-3 or TRBV12-4 and J usage is TRBJ2-7, with D tentatively TRBD1 (6 bases). Trimming removed 7 bases at V and 2 bases at J, with 12 bases between. This CDR3 is 13 amino acids long. The CDR3 sequence is CASTLDSAYEQYF. The CDR3 coding sequence is TGTGCCAGCACCCTGGACAGTGCCTACGAGCAGTACTTC.